These 29 T cell receptor beta chains came from one sample sequenced in a study of post-analysis software for immune sequencing data. Study-level results: Higher frequency in patients than in controls was seen for about 5 TRBV segments, with TRBV5-6, TRBV5-1 and TRBV20-1 among them.

Which antigens these TCRs recognize remains unknown. Carried by the TCR beta cDNA libraries were unique molecular identifiers. A single record per CDR3 protein comes from TCRdb applying MiXCR to the PCR reads. The data contain fewer than 850,000 distinct CDR3 sequences, 25% to 30% of them singletons. Sequencing was carried out using blood. These receptors all come from a girl aged 5-17 years with multiple sclerosis.

Only a few counts were recorded for this clonotype. V and J are TRBV7-2 and TRBJ2-3, with TRBD2 identical over 10 bases. The CDR3 covers 17 residues. The trim removed 0 bases at V and 0 bases at J, leaving 3 bases unmatched. Germline CDR1 reads SGHTA; CDR2 reads FQGNSA. The CDR3 sequence is CASSLAATSGSTDTQYF. CDR3 coding DNA: TGTGCCAGCAGCTTAGCGGCGACTAGCGGGAGCACAGATACGCAGTATTTT. The full variable domain, rest sourced from reference TRBV7-2 and TRBJ2-3, is GAGVSQSPSNKVTEKGKDVELRCDPISGHTALYWYRQSLGQGLEFLIYFQGNSAPDKSGLPSDRFSAERTGGSVSTLTIQRTQQEDSAVYLCASSLAATSGSTDTQYFGPGTRLTVL.

This clonotype was counted a few times. The chain has TRBV12-3 or TRBV12-4 and TRBJ2-1; D is undetermined. Between the trimmed V and J ends, which lost 6 bases and 10 bases, there was a span of 10 bases. CDR3 length equals 11 residues. The CDR3 bases are TGTGCCAGCAGCCTCGCCAAGGAGCAGTTCTTC. Amino acid sequence: CASSLAKEQFF.

This clonotype was seen more than once but under ten times. The V gene is TRBV20-1, the J gene TRBJ2-1; possibly TRBD2 for D (6 bases). V was trimmed by 3 bases and J by 0 bases, leaving 15 bases between them. Looked up from germline, CDR1 is DFQATT and CDR2 is SNEGSKA (reference sequence). This CDR3 spans 16 amino acids. The CDR3 region has the DNA TGCAGTGCTAGGGCCCAAGAGCGGGTCTCCTACAATGAGCAGTTCTTC. It translates to CSARAQERVSYNEQFF.

The chain carries TRBV27 and TRBJ1-2, with 10 bases identical to TRBD1. The germline CDR1 and CDR2 sequences are MNHEY and SMNVEV (reference sequence). The CDR3 extends over 14 amino acids. V was pared by 5 bases and J by 8 bases, with 8 bases of the junction left unmatched. In nucleotides, the CDR3 is TGTGCCAGCAGTCTCAATCGACAGGGGGCCGGCTACACCTTC. Its protein is CASSLNRQGAGYTF.

The chain carries TRBV11-2 and TRBJ2-7; 8 nucleotides line up with TRBD1. The germline CDR1 and CDR2 sequences are SGHAT and FQNNGV. This CDR3 comprises 15 residues. Trimming cost V 8 bases and J 1 base; bases outside gene matches: 10. CDR3 bases: TGTGCCAGCGCCCCTCGAAGGACAGGGTCCTACGAGCAGTACTTC. Amino acids: CASAPRRTGSYEQYF.

This clonotype was found a few times. The chain is built from TRBV29-1 and TRBJ2-3; 14 bases are shared with TRBD2. Trimming at V came to 3 bases and at J to 1 base, leaving 6 bases not matched to a gene. This CDR3 has 17 residues. Per germline, CDR1 SQVTM and CDR2 ANQGSEA. The CDR3 DNA reads TGCAGCGTTGAGGGGACTAGCGGGAGTCGCCGCACAGATACGCAGTATTTT. It is translated as CSVEGTSGSRRTDTQYF.

This clonotype was found many times. This chain links TRBV4-3 with TRBJ2-3, with 9 bases identical to TRBD2. The J segment lost 2 bases and the V segment lost 0 bases, leaving 9 bases of the junction unmatched. This CDR3 spans 18 amino acids. The germline CDR1 and CDR2 sequences are LGHNA and YSLEER. CDR3 sequence: CASSQDILAGRYTDTQYF. The CDR3 coding sequence is TGCGCCAGCAGCCAAGATATCCTAGCGGGACGTTACACAGATACGCAGTATTTT.

This clonotype was found a few times. CDR3 coding DNA: TGTGCCAGCAGTTACTCGACGACCCAGTACTTC. Translating gives CASSYSTTQYF. V and J are TRBV6-5 and TRBJ2-5, with D uncertain. V lost 0 bases, J lost 7 bases, and 3 bases lay in between. CDR3 length equals 11 residues. Germline lookup yields CDR1 MNHEY and CDR2 SVGAGI.

The sample holds a few counts of this clonotype. This chain joins TRBV2 and TRBJ1-2; 10 bases agree with TRBD1. Germline V gene data show CDR1 as SNHLY and CDR2 as FYNNEI. The CDR3 covers 13 residues. The trim removed 7 bases at V and 6 bases at J, leaving 5 bases unmatched. As DNA, the CDR3 is TGTGCCAGCAACGACAGGGGGCTGAATGGCTACACCTTC. This sequence encodes CASNDRGLNGYTF.

The J gene is TRBJ2-1, the V gene TRBV29-1, with a tentative D call TRBD2 (6 bases). The J call is in doubt because the DNA end fits TRBJ2-7 better. The germline V gene encodes CDR1 SQVTM and CDR2 ANQGSEA. The CDR3 has 14 residues. The CDR3 DNA reads as TGCAGCGCTGCGGCGGGGTCCTCCTACAATGAGCAGTACTTC. It codes for CSAAAGSSYNEQYF.

In this sample, this clonotype turned up a few times. This chain uses TRBV12-3 or TRBV12-4 with TRBJ1-6; D is unresolved. The CDR3 sequence is 16 residues long. The V and J ends lost 5 bases and 1 base respectively, with 12 bases between them. CDR3 in amino acids: CASSPSQRSYNSPLHF. In nucleotides, the CDR3 is TGTGCCAGCAGTCCAAGTCAGAGGTCCTATAATTCACCCCTCCACTTT.

The rearrangement uses TRBV4-3 and TRBJ1-2; D unresolved. CDR1 is LGHNA, CDR2 YSLEER, per germline. The CDR3 extends over 15 amino acids. The V end was cut by 0 bases, the J end by 4 bases, with 12 bases between. In DNA, the CDR3 is TGCGCCAGCAGCCAAGAGTCTTATCGGGGCTATGGCTACACCTTC. This translates into CASSQESYRGYGYTF.

This chain uses TRBV20-1 with TRBJ2-7; 7 positions match TRBD2. The germline CDR1 and CDR2 sequences are DFQATT and SNEGSKA (reference sequence). The CDR3 loop spans 14 amino acids. J lost 1 base, V lost 3 bases, and 6 bases had no gene match. CDR3 protein: CSARRSSGSYEQYF. In nucleotides, the CDR3 is TGCAGTGCTAGGAGATCTAGCGGTTCCTACGAGCAGTACTTC.

The CDR3 DNA reads TGTGCCACCAGCACCAGGGGCACTGAAGCTTTCTTT. Translating gives CATSTRGTEAFF. The V call is TRBV15, the J call TRBJ1-1, with a possible D match to TRBD1 (6 bases). Trimming pared 4 bases from V and 4 bases from J, leaving 7 bases between. From germline, CDR1 is LNHNV and CDR2 YYDKDF (reference sequence). CDR3 length: 12 amino acids.

This clonotype was detected a few times. The chain links TRBV6-5 to TRBJ1-2; no clear D gene. The V and J ends lost 7 bases and 8 bases respectively, with 14 bases between them. This CDR3 contains 12 residues. Germline values: CDR1 MNHEY, CDR2 SVGAGI. CDR3 protein: CASTPGRVGYTF. DNA for the CDR3: TGTGCCAGCACTCCGGGCCGGGTGGGCTACACCTTC.

This clonotype was seen a few times. This chain joins TRBV9 and TRBJ2-7, with no clear D. Germline CDR1 SGDLS, CDR2 YYNGEE. Deletions cut 3 bases from V and 5 bases from J, with 18 bases between. The CDR3 runs 15 residues. CDR3 DNA sequence: TGTGCCAGCAGCGCCTCCCGAGGTAATAGGAACGAGCAGTACTTC. This sequence encodes CASSASRGNRNEQYF.

This clonotype has just a few counts. The J gene is TRBJ2-7, the V gene TRBV27; 9 bases agree with TRBD1. The CDR3 sequence is 14 residues long. Per the germline V gene, CDR1 is MNHEY and CDR2 is SMNVEV (reference sequence). After removal of 6 bases from V and 3 bases from J, the junction contained 6 bases not matched to a gene. CDR3 sequence: CASRPQGALYEQYF. CDR3 in DNA: TGTGCCAGCAGGCCACAGGGGGCCCTCTACGAGCAGTACTTC.

This clonotype was detected only a few times. V and J are TRBV3-1 and TRBJ1-2, with D perhaps TRBD1 (5 bases). Germline V gives CDR1 LGHDT, CDR2 YNNKEL (reference sequence). V was clipped by 4 bases and J by 4 bases, with 7 bases between them. The CDR3 has 12 residues. Here the CDR3 DNA reads TGTGCCAGCAGCCCGGGACTCTATGGCTACACCTTC. Its protein is CASSPGLYGYTF.

V is TRBV12-3 or TRBV12-4 and J is TRBJ2-7; TRBD1 matches 9 bases. The junction had 12 bases not matched to a gene; V was cut back by 6 bases and J by 0 bases. The CDR3 is made up of 17 amino acids. DNA for the CDR3: TGTGCCAGCAGCCCAGGTTGGGGGACAGGGTCCTCCTACGAGCAGTACTTC. This gives the protein CASSPGWGTGSSYEQYF.

V gene TRBV27 combines with J gene TRBJ2-7; TRBD1 matches at 10 bases. The CDR3 loop spans 16 amino acids. CDR1 is MNHEY and CDR2 is SMNVEV in the germline V gene (reference sequence). The ends lost 8 bases at V and 3 bases at J; junction bases unmatched: 13. The CDR3 loop is CASVRTGTGAHYEQYF. The CDR3 DNA reads as TGTGCCAGCGTCCGAACGGGGACAGGGGCCCACTACGAGCAGTACTTC.

As concerns this clonotype: Mismatch with germline at one junction end may stem from a read error. This chain uses TRBV27 with TRBJ2-5; 10 bases agree with TRBD2. Germline assignment: CDR1 MNHEY and CDR2 SMNVEV (reference sequence). This CDR3 spans 14 amino acids. The CDR3: CASSLWTSGETRYF. DNA of the CDR3: TGTGCCAGCAGTTTATGGACTAGCGGTGAGACCCGGTACTTC.

The chain joins TRBV16 to TRBJ1-5; D gene unclear. The germline V and J ends were trimmed by 4 bases and 3 bases, with 7 bases remaining between them. The CDR3 covers 13 residues. The germline gives CDR1 KGHSY, CDR2 FQNENV. CDR3 bases: TGTGCCAGCAGCCGACGGAACAATCAGCCCCAGCATTTT. Translating it yields CASSRRNNQPQHF. The whole variable domain, filled in from reference TRBV16 and TRBJ1-5, reads GEEVAQTPKHLVRGEGQKAKLYCAPIKGHSYVFWYQQVLKNEFKFLISFQNENVFDETGMPKERFSAKCLPNSPCSLEIQATKLEDSAVYFCASSRRNNQPQHFGDGTRLSIL.

V is TRBV18 and J is TRBJ1-2, with D hard to call. Trimming pared 0 bases from V and 10 bases from J, leaving 15 bases between. Germline CDR1 reads KGHSH; CDR2 reads LQKENI. The CDR3 extends over 14 amino acids. The CDR3 sequence is CASSPPGGFRDYTF. The CDR3 DNA reads as TGTGCCAGCTCACCACCGGGCGGTTTTCGGGACTACACCTTC.

The rearrangement joins TRBV28 to TRBJ2-2; D ambiguous. CDR1 MDHEN and CDR2 SYDVKM come from the germline V gene. This CDR3 is built from 17 residues. With 1 base removed from V and 1 base from J, the gap between germline ends came to 13 bases. The CDR3 nucleotides read TGTGCCAGCAGTTTATCAACCCTTCTCAAGAACACCGGGGAGCTGTTTTTT. It is translated as CASSLSTLLKNTGELFF.

This clonotype was seen a handful of times. The chain links TRBV20-1 to TRBJ2-7; 9 nucleotides align to TRBD2. The CDR3 length is 15 residues. V shed 7 bases and J 4 bases; nucleotides not matched to a gene: 14. CDR1 DFQATT and CDR2 SNEGSKA come from the germline V gene (reference sequence). The CDR3 nucleotides are TGCAGTGTTTCTCCTGTTGTTAGCGGGAGTTACGAGCAGTACTTC. Amino acid sequence: CSVSPVVSGSYEQYF.

With respect to this clonotype: A much larger clone is a single base away; this may be a read error. The chain links TRBV24-1 to TRBJ1-2; 8 positions match TRBD1. V lost 9 bases to trimming and J lost 8 bases; unmatched junction nucleotides: 10. The CDR3 sequence is 13 residues long. Germline V gene lookup returns CDR1 KGHDR and CDR2 SFDVKD. CDR3 sequence reads: CATGDRRGKGYTF. The CDR3 region has the DNA TGTGCCACCGGGGACAGGAGAGGAAAGGGCTACACCTTC.

The rearrangement links TRBV20-1 to TRBJ2-3; the D is unclear. The germline CDR1 and CDR2 sequences are DFQATT and SNEGSKA (reference sequence). The CDR3 consists of 14 residues. CDR3 sequence reads: CSALRKGWPDTQYF. CDR3 nucleotide sequence: TGCAGCGCCTTGAGGAAAGGGTGGCCTGATACGCAGTATTTT.

The V call is TRBV7-2, the J call TRBJ2-1; D might be TRBD1 (5 bases). CDR1 and CDR2 (germline): SGHTA, FQGNSA. The CDR3 has 15 amino acids. Trimming cost V 3 bases and J 0 bases, with 9 bases left between them. CDR3 sequence (DNA): TGTGCCAGCAGCTTTCGGCAGGGCTCCTACAATGAGCAGTTCTTC. Encoded protein: CASSFRQGSYNEQFF.

This clonotype occurred once. V usage is TRBV20-1 and J usage is TRBJ1-5, with 8 bases lining up with TRBD1. V lost 3 bases to trimming and J lost 0 bases; unmatched junction nucleotides: 10. The V gene's germline CDR1 is DFQATT and CDR2 SNEGSKA (reference sequence). The CDR3 is made up of 17 amino acids. CDR3 DNA sequence: TGCAGTGCTAGTCGACAGGGGCCAGTAAATAGCAATCAGCCCCAGCATTTT. Protein sequence: CSASRQGPVNSNQPQHF.